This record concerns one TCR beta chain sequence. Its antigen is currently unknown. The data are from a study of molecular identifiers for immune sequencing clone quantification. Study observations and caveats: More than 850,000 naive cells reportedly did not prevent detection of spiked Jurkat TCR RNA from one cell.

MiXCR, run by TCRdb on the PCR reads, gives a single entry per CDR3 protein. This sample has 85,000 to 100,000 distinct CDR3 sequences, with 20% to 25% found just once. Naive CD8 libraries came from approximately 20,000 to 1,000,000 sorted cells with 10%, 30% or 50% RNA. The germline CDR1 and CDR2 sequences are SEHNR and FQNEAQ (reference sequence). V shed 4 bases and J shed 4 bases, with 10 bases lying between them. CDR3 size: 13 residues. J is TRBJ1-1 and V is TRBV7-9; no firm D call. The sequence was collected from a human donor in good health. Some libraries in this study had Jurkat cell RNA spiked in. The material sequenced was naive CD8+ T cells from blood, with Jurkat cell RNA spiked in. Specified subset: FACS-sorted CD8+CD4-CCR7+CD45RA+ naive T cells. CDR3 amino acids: CASSWALGTEAFF. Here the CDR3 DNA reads TGTGCCAGCAGCTGGGCTTTGGGCACTGAAGCTTTCTTT. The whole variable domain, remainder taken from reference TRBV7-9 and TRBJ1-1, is DTGVSQNPRHKITKRGQNVTFRCDPISEHNRLYWYRQTLGQGPEFLTYFQNEAQLEKSRLLSDRFSAERPKGSFSTLEIQRTEQGDSAMYLCASSWALGTEAFFGQGTRLTVV.